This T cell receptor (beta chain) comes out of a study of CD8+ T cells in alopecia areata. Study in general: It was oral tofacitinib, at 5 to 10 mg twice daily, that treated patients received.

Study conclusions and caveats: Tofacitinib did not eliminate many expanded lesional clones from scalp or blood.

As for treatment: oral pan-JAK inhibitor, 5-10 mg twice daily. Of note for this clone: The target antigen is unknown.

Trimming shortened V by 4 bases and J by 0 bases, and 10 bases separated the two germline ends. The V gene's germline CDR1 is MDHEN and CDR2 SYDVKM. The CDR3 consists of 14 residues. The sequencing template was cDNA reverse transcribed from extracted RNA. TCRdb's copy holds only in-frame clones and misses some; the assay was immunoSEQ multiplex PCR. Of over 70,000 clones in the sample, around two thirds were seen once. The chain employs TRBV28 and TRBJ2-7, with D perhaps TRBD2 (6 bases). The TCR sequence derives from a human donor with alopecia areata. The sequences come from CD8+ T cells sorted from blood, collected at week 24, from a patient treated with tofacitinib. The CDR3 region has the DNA TGTGCCAGCAGTTCCGCGGGGATCTCCTACGAGCAGTACTTC. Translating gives CASSSAGISYEQYF.